This TCR beta chain was identified during a study of tumor and adjacent non-tumor tissue in lung cancer. Turning to the study itself: Patients comprised 12 adenocarcinoma, 2 squamous cell carcinoma and 1 small cell lung cancer. Study-level points and caveats: Normal lung showed higher cumulative top 100 clone frequency than tumor.

Germline values: CDR1 LGHNA, CDR2 YSLEER. Trimming cost V 4 bases and J 4 bases, with 14 bases left between them. The CDR3 consists of 15 residues. Three rounds of nested PCR, following a modified ARM-PCR protocol, produced the TCRbeta library. TCRdb re-analysed the multiplex PCR reads in MiXCR, keeping a single row per CDR3 protein. The data hold about 100,000 distinct CDR3 sequences, with 60% to 80% observed a single time. The template was RNA from unsorted bulk tissue. More than 3 cm separated this lung sample from the edge of the tumor. For this clonotype: Antigen unknown. Since a much larger clone is just one base distant, this may be a read error.

The TCR was taken from a man younger than 45 with non-small cell lung cancer. Material for sequencing was distant non-tumor lung tissue. The V gene is TRBV4-3, the J gene TRBJ2-1, with D perhaps being TRBD1 or TRBD2 (5 bases each). The CDR3 here is CASSPEWGIYNEQFF. The CDR3 DNA reads TGCGCCAGCAGCCCCGAATGGGGGATATACAATGAGCAGTTCTTC.